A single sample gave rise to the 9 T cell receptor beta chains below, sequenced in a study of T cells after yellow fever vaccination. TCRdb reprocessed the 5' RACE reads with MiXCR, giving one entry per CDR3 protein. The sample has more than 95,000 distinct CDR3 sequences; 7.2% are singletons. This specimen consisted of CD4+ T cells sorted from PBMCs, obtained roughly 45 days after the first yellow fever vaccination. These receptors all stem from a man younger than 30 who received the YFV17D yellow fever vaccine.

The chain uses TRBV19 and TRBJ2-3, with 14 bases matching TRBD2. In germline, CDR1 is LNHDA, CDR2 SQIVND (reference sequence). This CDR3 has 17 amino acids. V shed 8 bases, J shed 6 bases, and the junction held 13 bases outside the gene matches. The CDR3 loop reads CASSGTSGGLAADTQYF. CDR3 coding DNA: TGTGCCAGTTCCGGGACTAGCGGGGGCCTGGCCGCGGATACGCAGTATTTT.

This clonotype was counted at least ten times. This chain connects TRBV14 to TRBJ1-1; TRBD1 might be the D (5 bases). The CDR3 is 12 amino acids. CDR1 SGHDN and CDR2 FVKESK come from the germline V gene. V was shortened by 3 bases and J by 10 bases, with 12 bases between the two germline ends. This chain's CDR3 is CASSQLGARAFF. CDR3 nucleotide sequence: TGTGCCAGCAGCCAGCTCGGGGCGCGAGCTTTCTTT. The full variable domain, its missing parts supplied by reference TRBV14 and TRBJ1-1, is EAGVTQFPSHSVIEKGQTVTLRCDPISGHDNLYWYRRVMGKEIKFLLHFVKESKQDESGMPNNRFLAERTGGTYSTLKVQPAELEDSGVYFCASSQLGARAFFGQGTRLTVV.

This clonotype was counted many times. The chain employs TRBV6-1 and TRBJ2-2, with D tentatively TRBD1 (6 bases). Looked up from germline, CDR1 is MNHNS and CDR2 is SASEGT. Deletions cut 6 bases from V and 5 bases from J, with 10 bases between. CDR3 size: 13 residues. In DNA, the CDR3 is TGTGCCAGCAGCAAAGGGGGTACCGGGGAGCTGTTTTTT. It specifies CASSKGGTGELFF.

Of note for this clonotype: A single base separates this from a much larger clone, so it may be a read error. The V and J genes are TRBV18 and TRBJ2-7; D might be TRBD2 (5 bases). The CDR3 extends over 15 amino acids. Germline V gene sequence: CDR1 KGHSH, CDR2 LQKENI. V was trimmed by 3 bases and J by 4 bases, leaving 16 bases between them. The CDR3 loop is CASSPYPAGQYEQYF. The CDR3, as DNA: TGTGCCAGCTCACCGTATCCGGCGGGCCAGTACGAGCAGTACTTC.

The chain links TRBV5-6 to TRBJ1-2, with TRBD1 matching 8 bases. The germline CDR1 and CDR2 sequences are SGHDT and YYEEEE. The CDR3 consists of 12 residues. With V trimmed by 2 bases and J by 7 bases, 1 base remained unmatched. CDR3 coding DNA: TGTGCCAGCAGCTTCACAGGGGGTGGCTACACCTTC. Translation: CASSFTGGGYTF.

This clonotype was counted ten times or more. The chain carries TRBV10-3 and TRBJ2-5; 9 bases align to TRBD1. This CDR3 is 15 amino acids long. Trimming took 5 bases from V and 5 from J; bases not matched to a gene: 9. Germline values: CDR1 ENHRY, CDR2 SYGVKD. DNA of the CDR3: TGTGCCATCAGTCCAGGACAGGGGATGGGGGAGACCCAGTACTTC. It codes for CAISPGQGMGETQYF.

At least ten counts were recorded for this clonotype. The CDR3 is CASSLPRPGTDTQYF. For the CDR3, the DNA is TGTGCCAGCAGCTTACCGCGCCCGGGCACAGATACGCAGTATTTT. The chain has TRBV7-2 and TRBJ2-3; D is unclear. From germline, CDR1 is SGHTA and CDR2 FQGNSA. The CDR3 spans 15 residues. V was shortened by 2 bases and J by 1 base, with 10 bases between the two germline ends. The whole variable domain, filled in from reference TRBV7-2 and TRBJ2-3, reads GAGVSQSPSNKVTEKGKDVELRCDPISGHTALYWYRQSLGQGLEFLIYFQGNSAPDKSGLPSDRFSAERTGGSVSTLTIQRTQQEDSAVYLCASSLPRPGTDTQYFGPGTRLTVL.

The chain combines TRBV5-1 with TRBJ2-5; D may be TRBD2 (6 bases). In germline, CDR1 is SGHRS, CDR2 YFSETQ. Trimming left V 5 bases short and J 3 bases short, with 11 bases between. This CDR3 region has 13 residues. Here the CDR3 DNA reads TGCGCCAGCAGGCGGGACTCCAAAGAGACCCAGTACTTC. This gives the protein CASRRDSKETQYF.

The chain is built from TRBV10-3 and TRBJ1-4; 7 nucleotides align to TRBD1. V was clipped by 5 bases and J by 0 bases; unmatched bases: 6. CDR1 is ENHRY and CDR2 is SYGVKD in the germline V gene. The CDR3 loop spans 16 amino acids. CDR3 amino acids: CAISRTGTATNEKLFF. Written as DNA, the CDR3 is TGTGCCATCAGTCGGACCGGGACAGCAACTAATGAAAAACTGTTTTTT.